A single sample is the source of the 13 T cell receptor beta chains below, sequenced in a study of T cells in Graves' hyperthyroidism and ophthalmopathy. Template material for amplifying TCR beta CDR3 regions consisted of RNA transcripts. The TCR CDR3 was amplified in a first-round RT-PCR using the HTBI primer set. TCRdb processed the multiplex PCR reads anew with MiXCR; each CDR3 protein has one entry. The table records about 640,000 distinct CDR3 sequences, about a fifth of them present only once. The sequencing sample was made of blood. These receptors all stem from a young man with Graves' ophthalmopathy.

The CDR3 sequence: CASRARGLGQPQHF. In nucleotides, the CDR3 is TGTGCCAGCAGAGCCAGGGGTCTCGGTCAGCCCCAGCATTTT. The chain combines TRBV6-1 with TRBJ1-5; D might be TRBD1 (6 bases). With 6 bases removed from V and 6 bases from J, the gap between germline ends came to 15 bases. Looked up from germline, CDR1 is MNHNS and CDR2 is SASEGT. The CDR3 covers 14 residues.

This clonotype has a count of ten or more. At one end, the junction sequence differs from germline, possibly due to a read error. The rearrangement uses TRBV20-1 and TRBJ2-7; 9 bases line up with TRBD1. Per germline, CDR1 DFQATT and CDR2 SNEGSKA (reference sequence). The CDR3 has 16 amino acids. CDR3 in amino acids: CSARDATGTGPYEQYF. The CDR3, as DNA: TGCAGTGCTCGAGATGCTACCGGGACAGGGCCCTACGAGCAGTACTTC.

In nucleotides, the CDR3 is TGTGCCAGCAGTGAGGGACTAGCACCGGGGGGCGAGCAGTACTTC. This codes for CASSEGLAPGGEQYF. The gene calls are TRBV6-1 and TRBJ2-7, with TRBD2 matching over 9 bases. Germline V gene data show CDR1 as MNHNS and CDR2 as SASEGT. The CDR3 totals 15 residues. V shed 3 bases and J 6 bases; nucleotides not matched to a gene: 9.

A few counts support this clonotype. This chain joins TRBV10-3 and TRBJ2-3; 13 bases agree with TRBD2. Germline values: CDR1 ENHRY, CDR2 SYGVKD. With 8 bases clipped from V and 6 bases from J, the junction kept 8 bases outside the gene matches. The CDR3 length is 15 residues. This CDR3 is CAIGGLAGNEDTQYF. CDR3 coding DNA: TGTGCCATCGGGGGACTAGCGGGAAATGAGGATACGCAGTATTTT.

This rearrangement joins TRBV6-1 to TRBJ2-3; 7 bases align to TRBD1. J gave up 4 bases and V 5 bases, and 3 bases lay outside the gene matches. The CDR3 is made up of 13 amino acids. Germline loops: CDR1 MNHNS, CDR2 SASEGT. The CDR3 spells CASSITGADTQYF. CDR3 coding DNA: TGTGCCAGCAGTATCACAGGGGCAGATACGCAGTATTTT.

The CDR3 sequence: CASSTGLRTEAFF. The DNA of the CDR3 is TGTGCCAGCAGTACGGGGCTTAGGACTGAAGCTTTCTTT. This chain joins TRBV6-1 and TRBJ1-1; a weak D match, TRBD1 (5 bases). Germline lookup yields CDR1 MNHNS and CDR2 SASEGT. V dropped 5 bases and J dropped 5 bases, with 12 bases sitting between them. The CDR3 spans 13 residues.

This clonotype has only one observation. This rearrangement joins TRBV29-1 to TRBJ2-7; 9 bases fit TRBD2. V trimming: 7 bases; J trimming: 3 bases; junction bases outside the gene matches: 7. Germline loops: CDR1 SQVTM, CDR2 ANQGSEA. The CDR3 runs 13 residues. CDR3 region: CSAQGSGSYEQYF. In nucleotides, the CDR3 is TGCAGCGCCCAGGGTAGCGGGAGCTACGAGCAGTACTTC.

At least ten counts were recorded for this clonotype. The chain has TRBV11-2 and TRBJ2-1, with 13 nucleotides matching TRBD2. Trimming cost V 4 bases and J 9 bases; bases outside gene matches: 6. The germline V gene encodes CDR1 SGHAT and CDR2 FQNNGV. The length of the CDR3 is 15 residues. This CDR3 is CASSSRTSGSTEQFF. The CDR3, as DNA: TGTGCCAGCAGCTCCCGGACTAGCGGGAGTACTGAGCAGTTCTTC.

The genes are TRBV6-2 or TRBV6-3 and TRBJ2-2; possible D gene TRBD2, 6 bases. With 5 bases removed from V and 2 bases from J, the gap between germline ends came to 15 bases. The V gene's germline CDR1 is MNHEY and CDR2 SVGEGT. The CDR3 length is 16 residues. The CDR3 DNA reads as TGTGCCAGCAGTCGACTAGGCCCCCCTAACACCGGGGAGCTGTTTTTT. The encoded protein is CASSRLGPPNTGELFF.

This clonotype was counted many times. The gene calls are TRBV15 and TRBJ1-5; D possibly corresponds to TRBD1 (6 bases). Germline CDR1 is LNHNV and CDR2 is YYDKDF (reference sequence). V gave up 0 bases and J gave up 7 bases, with 13 bases separating them. The CDR3 runs to 15 residues. The CDR3 sequence: CATSRDVGAGQPQHF. The CDR3 nucleotides are TGTGCCACCAGCAGAGATGTGGGGGCAGGACAGCCCCAGCATTTT.

This sequence joins TRBV12-3 or TRBV12-4 and TRBJ2-7, with D possibly TRBD1 on 6 matching bases. V was shortened by 6 bases and J by 3 bases, with 12 bases between the two germline ends. CDR3 length: 13 residues. The CDR3 DNA is TGTGCCAGCAGGACCATAGGGGGCTACGAGCAGTACTTC. Amino acid sequence: CASRTIGGYEQYF.

V and J are TRBV20-1 and TRBJ1-5; D is unclear. The V end was cut by 1 base, the J end by 7 bases, with 17 bases between. Germline V gene data show CDR1 as DFQATT and CDR2 as SNEGSKA (reference sequence). CDR3 length equals 15 residues. CDR3 bases: TGCAGTGCTAGAGCCCCTGGGAGGGATAGCCAGCCCCAGCATTTT. Amino acid sequence: CSARAPGRDSQPQHF.

This clonotype was seen a few times. V usage is TRBV6-1 and J usage is TRBJ2-1, with a tentative D call TRBD2 (5 bases). The V end lost 6 bases, the J end lost 8 bases, and 17 bases lay between the germline ends. Germline CDR1 MNHNS, CDR2 SASEGT. The CDR3 runs to 14 residues. CDR3 region: CASSPIQRNYEQFF. Written as DNA, the CDR3 is TGTGCCAGCAGCCCTATACAGCGGAACTATGAGCAGTTCTTC.